This T cell receptor beta chain was sequenced in a study of blood T cell repertoires in COVID-19. Study at large: The study drew acute and convalescent COVID-19 samples from the United States, Italy and Spain.

Germline loops: CDR1 MNHEY, CDR2 SVGAGI. The CDR3 spans 13 residues. Trimming shortened V by 7 bases and J by 5 bases, and 15 bases separated the two germline ends. The Seattle patients, enrolled during active infection, were followed longitudinally. Source study methods: Estimation of nucleated cell counts was performed using reference gene primer amplification. The protocol was immunoSEQ multiplex PCR, while the TCRdb copy is restricted to in-frame clones and leaves out a portion. V and J calls plus clone size are reproduced from that table; the DNA served to infer D and trimming. The profile shows roughly 440,000 clones, more than 70% of them singletons.

The genes are TRBV6-5 and TRBJ2-7; TRBD1 might be the D (6 bases). This receptor was taken from a woman aged 50 to 60 with COVID-19, enrolled during active disease. Sequencing was carried out using peripheral blood. This CDR3 is CASMGQGTHEQYF. The CDR3, as DNA: TGTGCCAGCATGGGGCAGGGGACGCACGAGCAGTACTTC.